One and the same sample provided the 8 T cell receptor beta chains below, sequenced in a study of regulatory T cells in long-lasting Graves disease. In building TCR beta libraries, iRepertoire HTBI primers were used together with Arm-PCR of CDR3 regions. MiXCR was run by TCRdb on the multiplex PCR reads, yielding one entry per CDR3 protein. The profile shows approximately 230,000 distinct CDR3 sequences, around 19% of them singletons. Time point defined: newly diagnosed GD, antithyroid drugs for less than 3 months. RNA extracted from PBMCs served as the sequencing template. The specimen comprised peripheral blood mononuclear cells (PBMCs), sampled at new diagnosis, from a patient treated with antithyroid drugs. The receptors derive from a female donor with Graves disease.

The chain employs TRBV5-4 and TRBJ2-5, with 13 bases identical to TRBD2. Germline V gene lookup returns CDR1 SGHNT and CDR2 YYREEE (reference sequence). The CDR3 is 15 residues long. With 5 bases clipped from V and 5 bases from J, the junction kept 6 bases outside the gene matches. The DNA for the CDR3 is TGTGCCAGCAGTTCAGGGACTAGCGGGGTGGAGACCCAGTACTTC. It yields the protein CASSSGTSGVETQYF. Full variable domain (remainder filled in from reference TRBV5-4 and TRBJ2-5): ETGVTQSPTHLIKTRGQQVTLRCSSQSGHNTVSWYQQALGQGPQFIFQYYREEENGRGNFPPRFSGLQFPNYSSELNVNALELDDSALYLCASSSGTSGVETQYFGPGTRLLVL.

This chain connects TRBV7-9 to TRBJ2-5, with TRBD2 matching over 12 bases. Per germline, CDR1 SEHNR and CDR2 FQNEAQ (reference sequence). V trimming: 1 base; J trimming: 4 bases; junction bases outside the gene matches: 10. This CDR3 spans 18 amino acids. CDR3 DNA: TGTGCCAGCAGCTTAGATCTAGCGGGGGGGGGGAGCGTAGAGACCCAGTACTTC. Translating gives CASSLDLAGGGSVETQYF.

This clonotype came up many times. This rearrangement joins TRBV2 to TRBJ1-4, with D tentatively TRBD1 (6 bases). CDR1 is SNHLY and CDR2 is FYNNEI in the germline V gene. This CDR3 contains 14 residues. With 7 bases removed from V and 17 bases from J, the gap between germline ends came to 26 bases. The CDR3 protein is CASTPQGGIGNLFF. CDR3 in DNA: TGTGCCAGCACCCCCCAAGGGGGAATCGGAAACTTATTTTTT. The whole variable domain, remainder taken from reference TRBV2 and TRBJ1-4, is EPEVTQTPSHQVTQMGQEVILRCVPISNHLYFYWYRQILGQKVEFLVSFYNNEISEKSEIFDDQFSVERPDGSNFTLKIRSTKLEDSAMYFCASTPQGGIGNLFFGSGTQLSVL.

This clonotype was seen at least ten times. This chain connects TRBV24-1 to TRBJ2-1; D is perhaps TRBD1 (5 bases). Germline assignment: CDR1 KGHDR and CDR2 SFDVKD. CDR3 size: 13 residues. V lost 6 bases to trimming and J lost 7 bases, with 12 bases between them. CDR3 sequence reads: CATSRRAGNEQFF. The CDR3 DNA sequence: TGTGCCACCAGTCGCAGGGCAGGAAATGAGCAGTTCTTC.

In regard to this clonotype: A far larger clone is one nucleotide away, so this likely arose from a read error. The rearrangement joins TRBV2 to TRBJ2-5, with 10 bases fitting TRBD1. The CDR3 totals 14 residues. Germline CDR1 reads SNHLY; CDR2 reads FYNNEI. V dropped 4 bases and J dropped 3; count of bases not matched to a gene: 2. The CDR3 DNA follows: TGTGCCAGCAGTGGCGGGACAGGGGAAGAGACCCAGTACTTC. It codes for CASSGGTGEETQYF.

This clonotype showed up just once. V gene TRBV7-2 combines with J gene TRBJ1-1; 8 bases align to TRBD1. Looked up from germline, CDR1 is SGHTA and CDR2 is FQGNSA. The CDR3 runs 15 residues. V lost 5 bases and J lost 2; bases outside the gene matches: 7. In DNA, the CDR3 is TGTGCCAGCAGCGCGCCGACAGGGGTAAACACTGAAGCTTTCTTT. As protein: CASSAPTGVNTEAFF.

The chain employs TRBV20-1 and TRBJ1-1; 7 bases agree with TRBD1. Germline loops: CDR1 DFQATT, CDR2 SNEGSKA (reference sequence). The junction had 8 bases not matched to a gene; V was cut back by 6 bases and J by 1 base. The CDR3 is made up of 14 amino acids. The CDR3 loop reads CSAEDRAPNTEAFF. CDR3 sequence (DNA): TGCAGTGCGGAAGACAGGGCGCCGAACACTGAAGCTTTCTTT.

This clonotype came up many times. The chain couples TRBV9 to TRBJ2-7, with TRBD1 matching over 8 bases. The V and J ends lost 4 bases and 3 bases, in that order; junction bases with no gene match: 9. CDR1 and CDR2 (germline): SGDLS, YYNGEE. CDR3 size: 15 residues. The CDR3 DNA is TGTGCCAGCAGCCCCAGGACAGGGCTAAGCTACGAGCAGTACTTC. Residues: CASSPRTGLSYEQYF.